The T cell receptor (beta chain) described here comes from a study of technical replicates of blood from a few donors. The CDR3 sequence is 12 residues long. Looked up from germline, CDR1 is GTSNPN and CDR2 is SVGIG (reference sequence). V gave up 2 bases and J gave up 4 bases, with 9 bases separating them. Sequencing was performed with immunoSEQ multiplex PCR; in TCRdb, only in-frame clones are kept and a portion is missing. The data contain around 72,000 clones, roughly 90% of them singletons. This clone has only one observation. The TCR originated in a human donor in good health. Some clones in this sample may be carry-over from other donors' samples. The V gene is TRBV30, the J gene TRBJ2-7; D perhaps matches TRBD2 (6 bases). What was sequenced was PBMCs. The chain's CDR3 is CAWSKGTYEQYF. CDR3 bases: TGTGCCTGGAGTAAGGGGACTTACGAGCAGTACTTC.